The T cell receptor beta chain under discussion was sequenced for a study of CD8+ T cells in alopecia areata. Overall study: Treated individuals took tofacitinib by mouth, 5 to 10 mg twice daily.

The germline gives CDR1 MNHEY, CDR2 SVGAGI. Trimming removed 6 bases from V and 6 bases from J, with 17 bases in between. The CDR3 has 15 amino acids. Findings and limits, study-wide: Given one nonresponder, whether baseline CD8+ expansion relates to response remains uncertain. Across lesional scalp, and particularly alopecia totalis/universalis, clonality surpassed that of normal scalp.

Treatment reported: oral pan-JAK inhibitor, 5-10 mg twice daily. The sequencing template was cDNA reverse transcribed from extracted RNA. Profiled with immunoSEQ multiplex PCR; TCRdb holds only in-frame clones, not every one. The table records around 70,000 clones, roughly 30% of them present only once. Comment on this clone: The target antigen is unknown.

The starting material was CD8+ T cells sorted from blood, obtained at week 4, from a patient treated with tofacitinib. The V gene is TRBV6-5, the J gene TRBJ2-2, with a possible D match to TRBD2 (5 bases). The receptor's source is a human donor with alopecia areata. CDR3 sequence (DNA): TGTGCCAGCAGCGGACTGGAAGGAATGGCCGGGGAGCTGTTTTTT. As protein: CASSGLEGMAGELFF.